The entry below gives a single T cell receptor beta chain sequence along with its context. Its antigen is unidentified. These data come from a study of CD8+ T cells in alopecia areata. As for the study in general: Tofacitinib treatment spanned 6 to 18 months, with 6 months off drug afterward.

From alopecia areata patients, lesional scalp punch biopsies and peripheral blood were collected. TCR sequencing used cDNA made by reverse transcription of extracted RNA. This table comes from immunoSEQ multiplex PCR, and its TCRdb copy is limited to in-frame clones, with some not included. The table has around 160,000 clones, 45% to 60% seen once; the top ten hold 6.5% to 7.5%. Overall study results and limits: Higher clonality than in normal scalp was seen in lesional scalp, especially alopecia totalis/universalis.

The sequence was collected from a human donor with alopecia areata. Sequencing used CD4+ T cells sorted from blood.

The CDR3 sequence is CASRQQGGGEKLFF. CDR3 sequence (DNA): TGTGCCAGCAGACAACAGGGAGGAGGGGAAAAACTGTTTTTT. The chain recombines TRBV28 with TRBJ1-4; D might be TRBD1 (6 bases). The CDR3 has 14 amino acids. Germline-derived CDR1 and CDR2 are MDHEN and SYDVKM. V gave up 6 bases and J gave up 8 bases, with 16 bases separating them.